Listed below are T cell receptor beta chains from one sample, sequenced in a study of tumor-infiltrating lymphocytes in localized non-small cell lung cancer. The protocol was immunoSEQ multiplex PCR, while the TCRdb copy is restricted to in-frame clones and leaves out a portion. This sample carries about 15,000 clones, around 70% of them seen once, and the ten largest clones take over 20%. The material sequenced was uninvolved lung tissue not adjacent to the tumor. These receptors all stem from a human donor with non-small cell lung cancer. Both conserved end residues are part of each CDR3. Each record gives: clone size, CDR3 length, V gene, J gene, CDR3 protein. Only some rows state a clone size, as once, few, many or a class for expanded clones.

>-|13|TRBV4-1|TRBJ1-5
CASSWDRNQPQHF
>medium-sized|14|TRBV12-5|TRBJ1-5
CASAPDGLTQPQHF
>-|16|TRBV9|TRBJ2-1
CASSVSGLGVDNEQFF
>once|15|TRBV6-1|TRBJ1-5
CASSEGEGGNQPQHF
>-|13|TRBV10-3|TRBJ2-7
CAISPWTDSEQYF
>-|14|TRBV11-2|TRBJ2-7
CASSSKTGFYEQYF
>-|15|TRBV6-5|TRBJ2-7
CASSYEPTGSYEQYF
>once|16|TRBV14|TRBJ2-2
CASSQVAGFASGELFF
>-|13|TRBV30|TRBJ1-5
CAWGTFSNQPQHF
>-|15|TRBV5-1|TRBJ1-1
CASSSQTGGNTEAFF
>-|15|TRBV15|TRBJ1-2
CATSRGPGQGVGYTF
>medium-sized|15|TRBV10-2|TRBJ1-5
CASSESSANNQPQHF
>once|18|TRBV14|TRBJ2-7
CASSRTSGGPNKFYEQYF
>-|14|TRBV2|TRBJ1-5
CASSLVGWRQPQHF
>-|16|TRBV7-2|TRBJ2-7
CASSPGRTTSSYEQYF
>-|15|TRBV11-2|TRBJ1-5
CASSLIEPRYQPQHF
>-|13|TRBV4-1|TRBJ1-2
CASSPGTAISYTF
>-|13|TRBV11-2|TRBJ2-3
CASSRDVTDTQYF
>few|11|TRBV20-1|TRBJ2-7
CSAHDRYEQYF
>-|14|TRBV5-1|TRBJ1-2
CASSLRQANYGYTF
>few|12|TRBV6-6|TRBJ1-1
CASSRRDTEAFF
>once|15|TRBV4-3|TRBJ2-5
CASSRLSGGQETQYF
>-|15|TRBV10-3|TRBJ2-7
CASGGRGQGSYEQYF
>few|15|TRBV19|TRBJ1-5
CASSLLGERDQPQHF
>-|16|TRBV11-1|TRBJ2-4
CASSPSGGFAKNIQYF
>-|14|TRBV2|TRBJ1-5
CASRVTPQNQPQHF
>-|18|TRBV9|TRBJ1-2
CASSGAQATTQKFYGYTF
>-|14|TRBV27|TRBJ2-3
CASSRQREADTQYF
>-|17|TRBV4-3|TRBJ1-2
CASSQAGQGARTYGYTF
>-|13|TRBV5-1|TRBJ2-7
CASSPGNGYEQYF
>once|16|TRBV4-1|TRBJ2-5
CASSQTSGTTQETQYF
>few|15|TRBV11-3|TRBJ2-1
CASSLGDSGSSGQFF
>-|14|TRBV6-6|TRBJ2-2
CASKGQGNTGELFF
>-|16|TRBV5-1|TRBJ2-1
CASSLDGQSSYNEQFF
>-|16|TRBV11-2|TRBJ1-5
CASSLVRGGGNQPQHF
>once|15|TRBV13|TRBJ1-6
CASSRGPSYNSPLHF
>-|15|TRBV13|TRBJ1-4
CASSARGATNEKLFF
>-|13|TRBV6-5|TRBJ2-7
CASSSDGVREQYF
>-|15|TRBV30|TRBJ2-2
CAWSRGAANTGELFF
>-|14|TRBV6-5|TRBJ1-6
CASSSPGENSPLHF
>-|15|TRBV11-2|TRBJ2-4
CASSSTGLAKNIQYF
>-|17|TRBV14|TRBJ2-5
CASSQALRFAFQETQYF
>-|12|TRBV2|TRBJ2-7
CASRPETYEQYF
>-|15|TRBV5-1|TRBJ2-1
CASSLSGGALNEQFF
>-|17|TRBV6-1|TRBJ2-7
CASSAGTTNLASYEQYF
>-|11|TRBV6-6|TRBJ1-2
CASSYSAGYTF
>-|15|TRBV9|TRBJ2-5
CASSVGLGQKETQYF
>once|16|TRBV9|TRBJ2-1
CASSVGTSGSYNEQFF
>-|15|TRBV7-2|TRBJ2-1
CASSPFRGRSNEQFF
>-|14|TRBV7-2|TRBJ1-5
CASSGTGSHQPQHF
>-|12|TRBV15|TRBJ1-2
CATRGGRAGYTF
>-|15|TRBV6-5|TRBJ2-2
CASSYRGKRAGELFF
>-|15|TRBV5-5|TRBJ1-1
CASSLATTGNTEAFF
>-|18|TRBV19|TRBJ2-1
CASSIDLKAGQVSDEQFF
>-|14|TRBV4-2|TRBJ1-1
CASRTFTMNTEAFF
>medium-sized|14|TRBV30|TRBJ1-1
CAWSGGQVLTEAFF
>-|14|TRBV30|TRBJ1-5
CAWGPTGPNQPQHF